This T cell receptor (beta chain) comes out of a study of T cells in Graves' hyperthyroidism and ophthalmopathy. Amplification of TCR beta CDR3 regions was performed using RNA transcripts as template. The TCR CDR3 first-round RT-PCR relied on the HTBI primer set. From the multiplex PCR reads, TCRdb called clonotypes with MiXCR, one entry per CDR3 protein. The sample has some 300,000 distinct CDR3 sequences; roughly 15% are singletons. V gave up 3 bases and J gave up 3 bases, with 9 bases separating them. This CDR3 has 13 residues. This clonotype has at least ten counts. The definition of stable Graves' hyperthyroidism was no ophthalmopathy progression within 18 months. Criteria for exclusion of patients were uncontrolled infection, other autoimmune disease, pregnancy or lactation.

The chain combines TRBV12-3 or TRBV12-4 with TRBJ2-7; no clear D gene. The TCR sequence derives from a man aged 25 to 40 with Graves' hyperthyroidism. The sequenced sample was blood. The CDR3 loop is CASSFGRDYEQYF. The CDR3, as DNA: TGTGCCAGCAGTTTCGGCAGAGACTACGAGCAGTACTTC.